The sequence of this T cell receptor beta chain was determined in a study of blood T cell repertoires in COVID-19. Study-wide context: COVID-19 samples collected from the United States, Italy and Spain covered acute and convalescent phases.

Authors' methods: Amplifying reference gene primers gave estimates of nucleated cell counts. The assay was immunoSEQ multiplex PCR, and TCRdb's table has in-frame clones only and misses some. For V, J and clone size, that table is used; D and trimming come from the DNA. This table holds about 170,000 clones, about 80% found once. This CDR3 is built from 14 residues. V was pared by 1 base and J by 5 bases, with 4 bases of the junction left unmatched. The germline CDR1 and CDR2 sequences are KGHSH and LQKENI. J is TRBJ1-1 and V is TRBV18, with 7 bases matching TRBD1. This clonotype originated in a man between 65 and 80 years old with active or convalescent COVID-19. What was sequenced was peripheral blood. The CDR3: CASSPQTGRTEAFF. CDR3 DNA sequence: TGTGCCAGCTCACCACAGACAGGGCGGACTGAAGCTTTCTTT.